This entry features one TCR beta chain sequence. The data belong to a study of blood T cell repertoires in COVID-19. Study details: Donors in the United States, Italy and Spain gave samples during acute or convalescent COVID-19. Sources were T cells, B-cell-depleted T cells, or PBMCs; the material itself was cDNA or gDNA.

In the original analysis: How many nucleated cells were present was estimated from reference gene primer amplification. Sequencing used immunoSEQ multiplex PCR; TCRdb keeps in-frame clones, though not all of them. That table gives V, J and clone size, and the DNA gave D and trimming. In the table there are more than 200,000 clones, roughly 87% of which are singletons. With V trimmed by 3 bases and J by 8 bases, 6 bases remained unmatched. From germline, CDR1 is LNHDA and CDR2 SQIVND (reference sequence). CDR3 length: 13 amino acids. The TCR comes from a human donor in a cohort sampled during active COVID-19. Sequencing used peripheral blood. The V call is TRBV19, the J call TRBJ1-2, with TRBD1 matching 7 bases. This chain's CDR3 is CASSMGTGEGYTF. In nucleotides, the CDR3 is TGTGCCAGTAGTATGGGAACAGGGGAAGGCTACACCTTC. Looking up the rest from reference TRBV19 and TRBJ1-2 gives the full variable domain: DGGITQSPKYLFRKEGQNVTLSCEQNLNHDAMYWYRQDPGQGLRLIYYSQIVNDFQKGDIAEGYSVSREKKESFPLTVTSAQKNPTAFYLCASSMGTGEGYTFGSGTRLTVV.